The 5 T cell receptor beta chains listed next were all sequenced from one sample in a study of siplizumab effects on memory and regulatory T cells. Sequenced by immunoSEQ multiplex PCR; TCRdb stores in-frame clones only, minus some. The sample yields approximately 84,000 clones, roughly 94% seen once. Sequenced sample: CD8+ T cells sorted from blood. Receptors originate from a human donor in good health.

This chain connects TRBV19 to TRBJ2-1, with 14 positions matching TRBD2. This CDR3 has 14 amino acids. Germline CDR1 is LNHDA and CDR2 is SQIVND (reference sequence). The V and J ends lost 6 bases and 7 bases, in that order; junction bases with no gene match: 2. This CDR3 reads CASSGTSGSNEQFF. The DNA of the CDR3 is TGTGCCAGTAGCGGGACTAGCGGGAGTAATGAGCAGTTCTTC.

The CDR3 here is CATIDRTNTGELFF. CDR3 in DNA: TGTGCCACCATCGACCGCACGAACACCGGGGAGCTGTTTTTT. The chain links TRBV28 to TRBJ2-2; D uncertain. Germline V gene lookup returns CDR1 MDHEN and CDR2 SYDVKM. V was clipped by 10 bases and J by 0 bases, with 12 bases between them. CDR3 length: 14 amino acids.

The rearrangement links TRBV5-6 to TRBJ2-7, with D perhaps TRBD2 (5 bases). Trimming took 2 bases from V and 3 from J, leaving 12 bases between them. CDR3 length: 14 residues. CDR1 SGHDT and CDR2 YYEEEE come from the germline V gene. CDR3 nucleotide sequence: TGTGCCAGCAGCTTTAGCTCCGGGGACTACGAGCAGTACTTC. Translation gives CASSFSSGDYEQYF.

The rearrangement links TRBV6-1 to TRBJ2-7; D is undetermined. V was trimmed by 4 bases and J by 5 bases, leaving 18 bases between them. Germline CDR1 is MNHNS and CDR2 is SASEGT. The CDR3 has 15 amino acids. CDR3 in DNA: TGTGCCAGCAGTGGGCGGCAAGCGCGATCCCACGAGCAGTACTTC. It is translated as CASSGRQARSHEQYF.

This sequence joins TRBV9 and TRBJ2-7; TRBD2 aligns across 7 bases. This CDR3 region has 16 residues. The trim removed 3 bases at V and 1 base at J, leaving 10 bases unmatched. Germline loops: CDR1 SGDLS, CDR2 YYNGEE. The CDR3 DNA sequence: TGTGCCAGCAGCGAAGCAAGACTAGCTGAATCCTACGAGCAGTACTTC. It is translated as CASSEARLAESYEQYF.